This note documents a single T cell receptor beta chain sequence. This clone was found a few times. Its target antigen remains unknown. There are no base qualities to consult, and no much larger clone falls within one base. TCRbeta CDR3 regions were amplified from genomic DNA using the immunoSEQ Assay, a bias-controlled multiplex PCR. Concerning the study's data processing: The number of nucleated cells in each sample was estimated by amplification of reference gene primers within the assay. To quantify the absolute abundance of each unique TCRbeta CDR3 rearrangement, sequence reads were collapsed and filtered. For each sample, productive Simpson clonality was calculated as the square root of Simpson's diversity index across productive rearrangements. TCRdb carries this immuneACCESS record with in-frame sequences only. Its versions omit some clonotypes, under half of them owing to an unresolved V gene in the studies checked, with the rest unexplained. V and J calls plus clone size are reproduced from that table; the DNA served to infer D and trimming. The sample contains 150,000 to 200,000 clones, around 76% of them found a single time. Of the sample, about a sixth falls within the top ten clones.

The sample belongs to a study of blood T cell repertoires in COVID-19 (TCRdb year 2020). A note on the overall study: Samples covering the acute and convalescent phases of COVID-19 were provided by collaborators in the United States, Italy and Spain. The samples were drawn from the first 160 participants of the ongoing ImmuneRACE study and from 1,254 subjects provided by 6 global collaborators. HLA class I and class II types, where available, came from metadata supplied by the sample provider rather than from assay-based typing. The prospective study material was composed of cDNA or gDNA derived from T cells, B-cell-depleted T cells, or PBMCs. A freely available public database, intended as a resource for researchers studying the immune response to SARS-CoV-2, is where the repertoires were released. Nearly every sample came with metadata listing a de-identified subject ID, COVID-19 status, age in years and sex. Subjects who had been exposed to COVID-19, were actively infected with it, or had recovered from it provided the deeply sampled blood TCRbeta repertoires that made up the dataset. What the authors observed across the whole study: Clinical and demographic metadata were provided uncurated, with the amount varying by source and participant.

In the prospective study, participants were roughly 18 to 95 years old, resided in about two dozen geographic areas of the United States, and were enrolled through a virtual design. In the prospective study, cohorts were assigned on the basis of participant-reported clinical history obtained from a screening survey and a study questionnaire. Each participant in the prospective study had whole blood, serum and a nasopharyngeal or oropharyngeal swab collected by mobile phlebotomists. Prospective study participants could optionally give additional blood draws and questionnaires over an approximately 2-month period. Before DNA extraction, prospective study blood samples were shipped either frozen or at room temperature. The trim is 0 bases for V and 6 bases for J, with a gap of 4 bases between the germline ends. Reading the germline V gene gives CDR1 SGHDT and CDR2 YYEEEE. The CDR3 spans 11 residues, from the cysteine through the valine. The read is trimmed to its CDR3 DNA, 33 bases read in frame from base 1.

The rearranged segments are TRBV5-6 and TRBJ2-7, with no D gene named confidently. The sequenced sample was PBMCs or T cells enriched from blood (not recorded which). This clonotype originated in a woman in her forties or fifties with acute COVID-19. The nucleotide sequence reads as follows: TGTGCCAGCAGCTTGGCGCGCGAGCAGTACGTC. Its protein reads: CASSLAREQYV.